This T cell receptor (beta chain) appears in the sequencing data of a study of T cell clones after liver transplantation. In the study overall: Graft-donor-reactive sequences were compared with third-party-reactive TCRbeta sequences from pre-transplant mixed lymphocyte reactions. General study points: Low donor cell numbers restricted donor-reactive repertoire measurement in two subjects. A significant post-transplant drop in circulating graft-donor-reactive CD4 TCRbeta sequences occurred in most of the 8 subjects.

Germline CDR1 SEHNR, CDR2 FQNEAQ (reference sequence). Trimming removed 5 bases from V and 1 base from J; junction bases left unmatched: 3. The CDR3 is made up of 15 amino acids. Sequencing was performed with immunoSEQ multiplex PCR; in TCRdb, only in-frame clones are kept and a portion is missing. The sample lists 50,000 or so clones, 55% to 75% occurring once. Turning to this clone: Its antigen is not identified.

The receptor was isolated from a human patient who received a liver transplant. Some T cells may be the graft donor's. This specimen was CD4+ T cells from blood, taken around 52 months after liver transplant. The J gene is TRBJ2-2, the V gene TRBV7-9; 8 positions match TRBD1. CDR3 sequence: CASSRDRMNTGELFF. The CDR3 DNA sequence: TGTGCCAGCAGCCGGGACAGGATGAACACCGGGGAGCTGTTTTTT.